Below are 27 T cell receptor beta chains sequenced from a single sample in a study of blood T cell repertoires in COVID-19. This table comes from immunoSEQ multiplex PCR, and its TCRdb copy is limited to in-frame clones, with some not included. Of around 26,000 clones listed, under 85% are singletons. Material: peripheral blood. These TCRs come from a man between 65 and 79 years old with acute or convalescent COVID-19.

CDR3 DNA sequence: TGTGCCAGCAGTGAAGGGCAGTCTTATGGCTACACCTTC. Translating it yields CASSEGQSYGYTF. The chain is built from TRBV2 and TRBJ1-2; no firm D call. The V end was cut by 1 base, the J end by 5 bases, with 8 bases between. The CDR3 is 13 residues long. Germline V lookup: CDR1 SNHLY, CDR2 FYNNEI. The full variable domain, rest sourced from reference TRBV2 and TRBJ1-2, is EPEVTQTPSHQVTQMGQEVILRCVPISNHLYFYWYRQILGQKVEFLVSFYNNEISEKSEIFDDQFSVERPDGSNFTLKIRSTKLEDSAMYFCASSEGQSYGYTFGSGTRLTVV.

The count of this clone is one. This chain links TRBV18 with TRBJ2-1, with TRBD1 matching over 7 bases. The length of the CDR3 is 14 residues. Losses at the gene ends were 9 bases for V and 0 bases for J; bases not matched to a gene: 5. Germline loops: CDR1 KGHSH, CDR2 LQKENI. The CDR3 loop reads CASKWDSSYNEQFF. The CDR3 DNA sequence: TGTGCCAGTAAATGGGACAGCTCCTACAATGAGCAGTTCTTC.

The CDR3 DNA sequence: TGCGCCAGCAGCATATGGACAGGGGGAGGATACGAGCAGTACTTC. Translating it yields CASSIWTGGGYEQYF. V usage is TRBV5-1 and J usage is TRBJ2-7; 10 bases are shared with TRBD1. Germline V gene lookup returns CDR1 SGHRS and CDR2 YFSETQ. The trim removed 4 bases at V and 4 bases at J, leaving 8 bases unmatched. The CDR3 contains 15 residues.

This chain uses TRBV7-2 with TRBJ2-7; 8 bases match TRBD1. There are 16 residues in the CDR3. J gave up 4 bases and V 4 bases, and 12 bases lay outside the gene matches. Germline V gene sequence: CDR1 SGHTA, CDR2 FQGNSA. The CDR3 DNA follows: TGTGCCAGCAGCTCCACAGGGGGGACTTCACGTTACGAGCAGTACTTC. Protein product: CASSSTGGTSRYEQYF.

In its sample, this clone was seen a few times. The chain carries TRBV19 and TRBJ1-5; no firm D call. Between the trimmed V and J ends, which lost 3 bases and 5 bases, there was a span of 11 bases. Germline V gene sequence: CDR1 LNHDA, CDR2 SQIVND (reference sequence). This CDR3 has 14 amino acids. For the CDR3, the DNA is TGTGCCAGTAGTATGCGGGGTATGGATCAGCCCCAGCATTTT. This encodes CASSMRGMDQPQHF.

The chain couples TRBV7-2 to TRBJ2-3; the match to TRBD2 covers 7 bases. CDR1 is SGHTA and CDR2 is FQGNSA in the germline V gene. V shed 2 bases, J shed 4 bases, and the junction held 6 bases outside the gene matches. CDR3 length equals 15 residues. The CDR3 region is CASSLTRLAADTQYF. The CDR3 bases are TGTGCCAGCAGCTTAACGCGCCTAGCGGCAGATACGCAGTATTTT.

This chain joins TRBV4-1 and TRBJ2-1, with D hard to call. The germline gives CDR1 MGHRA, CDR2 YSYEKL. The CDR3 extends over 12 amino acids. The ends were cut back, 4 bases at V and 7 bases at J, with 8 bases in the middle. The CDR3 loop reads CASSPSVNEQFF. CDR3 sequence (DNA): TGCGCCAGCAGCCCTTCGGTGAATGAGCAGTTCTTC.

The chain links TRBV4-3 to TRBJ2-3; weak D call: TRBD2 (5 bases). Deletions cut 1 base from V and 4 bases from J, with 15 bases between. The CDR3 covers 16 residues. CDR1 and CDR2 from the germline V gene are LGHNA and YSLEER. CDR3 DNA sequence: TGCGCCAGCAGCCAAGTAGACTATAAGGCATCAGATACGCAGTATTTT. It codes for CASSQVDYKASDTQYF.

This clone has just a few counts. The rearrangement joins TRBV2 to TRBJ1-2; D is perhaps TRBD1 (6 bases). V lost 1 base and J lost 6, with 15 bases in between. CDR1 is SNHLY, CDR2 FYNNEI, per germline. The CDR3 has 15 residues. The CDR3 protein is CASSEGQTHRDGYTF. In DNA, the CDR3 is TGTGCCAGCAGTGAAGGCCAAACTCACAGGGATGGCTACACCTTC. Complete variable domain (other parts from reference TRBV2 and TRBJ1-2): EPEVTQTPSHQVTQMGQEVILRCVPISNHLYFYWYRQILGQKVEFLVSFYNNEISEKSEIFDDQFSVERPDGSNFTLKIRSTKLEDSAMYFCASSEGQTHRDGYTFGSGTRLTVV.

This clone was counted only a few times. This chain links TRBV25-1 with TRBJ1-3; no clear D. Trimming took off 6 bases at V and 0 bases at J, with 12 bases between the two ends. The CDR3 has 15 residues. Per germline, CDR1 MGHDK and CDR2 SYGVNS. In DNA form, the CDR3 reads TGTGCCAGCAGCGTGAGCTCCGGCTCTGGAAACACCATATATTTT. This gives the protein CASSVSSGSGNTIYF. The full variable domain, in which reference TRBV25-1 and TRBJ1-3 provide the parts outside the CDR3, is EADIYQTPRYLVIGTGKKITLECSQTMGHDKMYWYQQDPGMELHLIHYSYGVNSTEKGDLSSESTVSRIRTEHFPLTLESARPSHTSQYLCASSVSSGSGNTIYFGEGSWLTVV.

The chain links TRBV29-1 to TRBJ1-1; perhaps TRBD1 as D (6 bases). In germline, CDR1 is SQVTM, CDR2 ANQGSEA. CDR3 length: 13 amino acids. Trimming shortened V by 6 bases and J by 5 bases, and 16 bases separated the two germline ends. CDR3 DNA: TGCAGCGTGCCTTCAGGGGCGGGTACTGAAGCTTTCTTT. Protein: CSVPSGAGTEAFF.

This rearrangement joins TRBV9 to TRBJ2-2, with TRBD2 matching 8 bases. CDR1 and CDR2 from the germline V gene are SGDLS and YYNGEE. V dropped 4 bases and J dropped 2; count of bases not matched to a gene: 4. The CDR3 has 15 amino acids. CDR3 sequence: CASSPGGANTGELFF. The CDR3 DNA follows: TGTGCCAGCAGCCCCGGGGGGGCAAACACCGGGGAGCTGTTTTTT.

The chain uses TRBV24-1 and TRBJ2-2; 7 bases are shared with TRBD1. Unmatched junction bases numbered 12, after V lost 7 bases and J lost 5 bases. Germline V gives CDR1 KGHDR, CDR2 SFDVKD. The length of the CDR3 is 16 residues. Here the CDR3 reads CATRVRQGIGTGELFF. CDR3 in DNA: TGTGCCACCAGGGTTCGACAGGGTATAGGGACCGGGGAGCTGTTTTTT.

This clone has just a few counts. This rearrangement joins TRBV23-1 to TRBJ2-1; tentatively, D is TRBD2 (6 bases). TRBV23-1 is designated an ORF whose function remains uncertain. The CDR3 covers 12 residues. Trimming left V 6 bases short and J 9 bases short, with 12 bases between. In DNA, the CDR3 is TGCGCCAGCAGGCCCGTGGGGGGTGAGCAGTTCTTC. This translates into CASRPVGGEQFF.

This rearrangement joins TRBV7-8 to TRBJ2-3, with TRBD1 as a possible D gene (5 bases). Between the trimmed V and J ends, which lost 3 bases and 1 base, there was a span of 11 bases. CDR1 is SGHVS and CDR2 is FQNEAQ in the germline V gene. The CDR3 is 15 amino acids. The CDR3 loop is CASSFGRVRTDTQYF. CDR3 DNA sequence: TGTGCCAGCAGCTTCGGCAGGGTTCGCACAGATACGCAGTATTTT. The full variable domain, completed using reference TRBV7-8 and TRBJ2-3, is GAGVSQSPRYKVAKRGQDVALRCDPISGHVSLFWYQQALGQGPEFLTYFQNEAQLDKSGLPSDRFFAERPEGSVSTLKIQRTQQEDSAVYLCASSFGRVRTDTQYFGPGTRLTVL.

This chain connects TRBV7-2 to TRBJ2-3; D is uncertain. The CDR3 sequence is 13 residues long. V was clipped by 5 bases and J by 5 bases, with 11 bases between them. Germline V gene sequence: CDR1 SGHTA, CDR2 FQGNSA. CDR3 DNA sequence: TGTGCCAGCAGCCTAGGTAATCGAGATACGCAGTATTTT. This gives the protein CASSLGNRDTQYF.

V and J are TRBV14 and TRBJ2-3, with D hard to call. The V and J ends lost 4 bases and 2 bases respectively, with 4 bases between them. Per the germline V gene, CDR1 is SGHDN and CDR2 is FVKESK. The CDR3 has 12 amino acids. CDR3 sequence: CASSPVTDTQYF. CDR3 sequence (DNA): TGTGCCAGCAGCCCCGTCACAGATACGCAGTATTTT.

The genes are TRBV9 and TRBJ1-6; weak D call: TRBD1 (5 bases). Deletions cut 2 bases from V and 7 bases from J, with 13 bases between. This CDR3 comprises 15 residues. Germline V gives CDR1 SGDLS, CDR2 YYNGEE. The CDR3, as DNA: TGTGCCAGCAGCGTGTCGCAGGGTGGGAATTCACCCCTCCACTTT. Amino acids: CASSVSQGGNSPLHF.

V gene TRBV30 combines with J gene TRBJ1-2; TRBD1 aligns across 7 bases. Trimming removed 5 bases from V and 4 bases from J; junction bases left unmatched: 7. Germline CDR1 is GTSNPN and CDR2 is SVGIG (reference sequence). The CDR3 covers 13 residues. CDR3 in DNA: TGTGCCTGGGGCCATGGGACAGCCTATGGCTACACCTTC. Translating gives CAWGHGTAYGYTF.

This rearrangement joins TRBV24-1 to TRBJ2-3, with 15 bases identical to TRBD2. Germline V gene sequence: CDR1 KGHDR, CDR2 SFDVKD. This CDR3 has 17 amino acids. V lost 4 bases, J lost 4 bases, and 5 bases stayed unmatched. CDR3 in DNA: TGTGCCACCAGTGACAGGACTAGCGGGAGGGAATCAGATACGCAGTATTTT. Translation: CATSDRTSGRESDTQYF.

Comments on this clone: An end of the junction differs from the germline gene, which may be a read error. The chain combines TRBV7-3 with TRBJ2-1; TRBD1 might be the D (6 bases). In germline, CDR1 is SGHTA, CDR2 FQGTGA. The CDR3 loop spans 15 amino acids. In DNA form, the CDR3 reads TGTGCCAGCAGCCAACGGGGACACTCCGACAATGAGCAGTTCTTC. Translation: CASSQRGHSDNEQFF.

This clone was recorded a few times. The chain links TRBV14 to TRBJ2-3, with unresolved D. V lost 5 bases and J 6 bases, leaving 12 bases between the germline ends. The CDR3 is 13 residues long. Germline CDR1 is SGHDN and CDR2 is FVKESK. The CDR3 bases are TGTGCCAGCAGCGTACGACCGCGGGATACGCAGTATTTT. Residues: CASSVRPRDTQYF.

In its sample, this clone was seen a few times. CDR3 sequence reads: CASSSGPSGNTIYF. CDR3 nucleotides: TGTGCCAGCAGCTCCGGTCCCTCCGGAAACACCATATATTTT. The chain carries TRBV7-2 and TRBJ1-3; D gene unclear. This CDR3 spans 14 amino acids. Germline V gene lookup returns CDR1 SGHTA and CDR2 FQGNSA. V gave up 4 bases and J gave up 4 bases, with 11 bases separating them.

V is TRBV9 and J is TRBJ2-7; the D gene is possibly TRBD2 (5 bases). The CDR3 is made up of 13 amino acids. In germline, CDR1 is SGDLS, CDR2 YYNGEE. V lost 1 base and J lost 5, with 10 bases in between. The CDR3 region has the DNA TGTGCCAGCAGCGTAATGGCTAGCAACGAGCAGTACTTC. The encoded protein is CASSVMASNEQYF.

The V call is TRBV19, the J call TRBJ2-2; possible D gene TRBD1, 6 bases. Trimming removed 7 bases at V and 3 bases at J, with 18 bases between. This CDR3 has 16 residues. Germline V CDR1 and CDR2: LNHDA, SQIVND (reference sequence). CDR3 nucleotides: TGTGCCAGTACTAAACAACAAGGGGGACACACCGGGGAGCTGTTTTTT. This gives the protein CASTKQQGGHTGELFF. Based on the CDR3 plus reference TRBV19 and TRBJ2-2, the full variable domain is DGGITQSPKYLFRKEGQNVTLSCEQNLNHDAMYWYRQDPGQGLRLIYYSQIVNDFQKGDIAEGYSVSREKKESFPLTVTSAQKNPTAFYLCASTKQQGGHTGELFFGEGSRLTVL.

This clone is labeled as medium-sized. The V call is TRBV27, the J call TRBJ1-4; D possibly corresponds to TRBD1 (6 bases). V lost 5 bases to trimming and J lost 6 bases, with 16 bases between them. The CDR3 loop spans 15 amino acids. Germline V gene sequence: CDR1 MNHEY, CDR2 SMNVEV (reference sequence). CDR3 sequence reads: CASSRIGGGDEKLFF. CDR3 nucleotides: TGTGCCAGCAGTCGCATAGGGGGGGGTGATGAAAAACTGTTTTTT.

This chain links TRBV3-1 (or the pseudogene TRBV3-2) with TRBJ2-3; 13 positions agree with TRBD2. The ends lost 3 bases at V and 2 bases at J; junction bases unmatched: 5. Germline V lookup: CDR1 LGHDT, CDR2 YNNKEL (reference sequence). This CDR3 is built from 17 residues. The CDR3 sequence is CASSHYGTSGTTDTQYF. The CDR3 DNA reads TGTGCCAGCAGCCATTACGGGACTAGCGGGACCACAGATACGCAGTATTTT.